Each of the 18 T cell receptor beta chains below was sequenced from the same sample in a study of CD8+ T cells in alopecia areata. Indicated treatment: oral pan-JAK inhibitor, 5-10 mg twice daily. Once RNA had been extracted, it was reverse transcribed into cDNA to act as the sequencing template. TCRdb's table, derived via immunoSEQ multiplex PCR, lists solely in-frame clones and lacks some. Counted here are about 190,000 clones, more than 55% occurring once; the ten biggest clones make up approximately 1.3%. The specimen was CD4+ T cells sorted from blood, collected around week 50, from a patient treated with tofacitinib. These receptors all come from a human donor with alopecia areata.

The genes are TRBV5-1 and TRBJ2-3; TRBD1 aligns across 7 bases. Germline V lookup: CDR1 SGHRS, CDR2 YFSETQ. V shed 6 bases, J shed 3 bases, and the junction held 7 bases outside the gene matches. CDR3 length: 14 residues. CDR3 sequence reads: CASNKGAGTDTQYF. CDR3 DNA sequence: TGCGCCAGCAATAAGGGGGCAGGTACAGATACGCAGTATTTT.

V and J are TRBV6-5 and TRBJ2-1; 9 positions agree with TRBD2. The V segment lost 5 bases and the J segment 6 bases; nucleotides outside the gene matches: 8. The CDR3 is 15 amino acids. Germline-derived CDR1 and CDR2 are MNHEY and SVGAGI. The CDR3 spells CASSVTGLASNEQFF. In DNA, the CDR3 is TGTGCCAGCAGTGTAACGGGACTAGCAAGCAATGAGCAGTTCTTC.

This clone has more than one count but fewer than ten. This chain joins TRBV6-5 and TRBJ1-2; D unclear. This CDR3 contains 14 residues. The V and J ends lost 2 bases and 3 bases respectively, with 10 bases between them. Germline loops: CDR1 MNHEY, CDR2 SVGAGI. The CDR3 bases are TGTGCCAGCAGTTACAAGGAGCCTCACTATGGCTACACCTTC. Protein: CASSYKEPHYGYTF.

This sequence joins TRBV28 and TRBJ1-1; 11 positions match TRBD1. V lost 6 bases and J lost 5; bases outside the gene matches: 5. There are 14 residues in the CDR3. From germline, CDR1 is MDHEN and CDR2 SYDVKM. CDR3 in amino acids: CASRLGTGGTEAFF. The CDR3 nucleotides read TGTGCCAGCAGACTAGGGACAGGGGGAACTGAAGCTTTCTTT.

This sequence joins TRBV2 and TRBJ1-1; D gene uncertain. CDR3 size: 13 residues. V lost 5 bases to trimming and J lost 5 bases, with 12 bases between them. Looked up from germline, CDR1 is SNHLY and CDR2 is FYNNEI. The CDR3 protein is CASSPFGETEAFF. The CDR3 DNA reads TGTGCCAGCAGTCCCTTCGGGGAAACTGAAGCTTTCTTT.

This chain connects TRBV9 to TRBJ2-5; D remains ambiguous. The V and J ends lost 4 bases and 7 bases respectively, with 11 bases between them. CDR1 is SGDLS, CDR2 YYNGEE, per germline. CDR3 size: 12 residues. CDR3 sequence reads: CASSNPPGTQYF. CDR3 sequence (DNA): TGTGCCAGCAGCAATCCCCCCGGGACCCAGTACTTC.

This clone appeared a few times. The gene calls are TRBV27 and TRBJ2-6, with D uncertain. V lost 5 bases to trimming and J lost 7 bases, with 9 bases between them. Germline V gene sequence: CDR1 MNHEY, CDR2 SMNVEV (reference sequence). CDR3 length: 13 residues. The CDR3 coding sequence is TGTGCCAGCAGTCATGGGGTAGCCAACGTCCTGACTTTC. It codes for CASSHGVANVLTF.

This clone was picked up a small number of times. The gene calls are TRBV9 and TRBJ1-5, with 7 nucleotides matching TRBD1. V trimming: 5 bases; J trimming: 6 bases; junction bases outside the gene matches: 11. The CDR3 loop spans 15 amino acids. CDR1 and CDR2 from the germline V gene are SGDLS and YYNGEE. CDR3 sequence: CASSPEPGGIQPQHF. The CDR3 DNA is TGTGCCAGCAGTCCTGAGCCAGGGGGGATTCAGCCCCAGCATTTT.

The chain couples TRBV11-2 to TRBJ1-2; 7 positions match TRBD1. Germline V gene sequence: CDR1 SGHAT, CDR2 FQNNGV. V lost 4 bases to trimming and J lost 6 bases; unmatched junction nucleotides: 5. This CDR3 comprises 13 residues. For the CDR3, the DNA is TGTGCCAGCAGCTCCCGAGGACAGGATGGCTACACCTTC. Its translation: CASSSRGQDGYTF.

The chain joins TRBV4-3 to TRBJ2-1; 10 bases align to TRBD2. The CDR3 length is 16 residues. The trim removed 3 bases at V and 4 bases at J, leaving 6 bases unmatched. The germline V gene has CDR1 LGHNA and CDR2 YSLEER. CDR3: CASSHSRGLAYNEQFF. CDR3 DNA: TGCGCCAGCAGCCACTCGAGGGGACTAGCGTACAATGAGCAGTTCTTC.

The chain links TRBV29-1 to TRBJ1-1, with 7 bases matching TRBD1. This CDR3 has 12 residues. CDR1 is SQVTM and CDR2 is ANQGSEA in the germline V gene. After removal of 4 bases from V and 4 bases from J, the junction contained 3 bases not matched to a gene. CDR3 DNA: TGCAGCGTTGGACAGGGCAGCACTGAAGCTTTCTTT. Translating gives CSVGQGSTEAFF.

This clone was observed a handful of times. The V call is TRBV4-2, the J call TRBJ1-1; D remains ambiguous. The CDR3 is 13 amino acids. The germline V and J ends were trimmed by 1 base and 3 bases, with 6 bases remaining between them. CDR1 LGHNA and CDR2 YNFKEQ come from the germline V gene. The CDR3 coding sequence is TGTGCCAGCAGCCAAGCACGGTACACTGAAGCTTTCTTT. This gives the protein CASSQARYTEAFF.

The J gene is TRBJ2-3, the V gene TRBV29-1; maybe TRBD2 (7 bases). This CDR3 region has 13 residues. Trimming took off 6 bases at V and 2 bases at J, with 12 bases between the two ends. Germline CDR1 is SQVTM and CDR2 is ANQGSEA. CDR3 loop: CSVRGALTDTQYF. The CDR3 nucleotides read TGCAGCGTCCGGGGGGCCCTCACAGATACGCAGTATTTT.

The CDR3 DNA reads TGTGCCTGCGTAACAGGGGATGCCAAAAACATTCAGTACTTC. Amino acid sequence: CACVTGDAKNIQYF. This rearrangement joins TRBV30 to TRBJ2-4; 7 bases line up with TRBD1. The CDR3 has 14 residues. V was clipped by 6 bases and J by 1 base; unmatched bases: 6. Germline values: CDR1 GTSNPN, CDR2 SVGIG (reference sequence).

CDR3 bases: TGCAGCGTTCTAGCGGGCACAGATACGCAGTATTTT. This encodes CSVLAGTDTQYF. The chain joins TRBV29-1 to TRBJ2-3; 7 bases fit TRBD2. This CDR3 spans 12 amino acids. Trimming took 5 bases from V and 1 from J; bases not matched to a gene: 0. Germline CDR1 reads SQVTM; CDR2 reads ANQGSEA.

This clone was counted only a few times. The chain is built from TRBV5-6 and TRBJ2-3; D gene unclear. This CDR3 has 13 amino acids. The germline V gene has CDR1 SGHDT and CDR2 YYEEEE. V was trimmed by 4 bases and J by 0 bases, leaving 6 bases between them. CDR3 nucleotide sequence: TGTGCCAGCAGCCCCGGGAGCACAGATACGCAGTATTTT. As protein: CASSPGSTDTQYF.

The chain is built from TRBV29-1 and TRBJ1-2; 10 bases align to TRBD1. Per germline, CDR1 SQVTM and CDR2 ANQGSEA. V dropped 5 bases and J dropped 4; count of bases not matched to a gene: 4. The CDR3 extends over 13 amino acids. CDR3 loop: CSVWGQGSYGYTF. The CDR3 DNA reads TGCAGCGTTTGGGGACAGGGGAGCTATGGCTACACCTTC.

The chain recombines TRBV2 with TRBJ1-5; D is perhaps TRBD1 (5 bases). This CDR3 has 13 residues. Germline V gene lookup returns CDR1 SNHLY and CDR2 FYNNEI. V dropped 8 bases and J dropped 4 bases, with 12 bases sitting between them. For the CDR3, the DNA is TGTGCCAGCGGGGCAACAGAGAATCAGCCCCAGCATTTT. This translates into CASGATENQPQHF.